This T cell receptor beta chain stems from a study of spatial heterogeneity in lung cancer. Study-level information: Consistently, beta-chain sequences turned up in larger numbers than alpha-chain sequences did.

V lost 3 bases and J 4 bases, leaving 10 bases between the germline ends. This CDR3 is 13 amino acids long. Per germline, CDR1 DFQATT and CDR2 SNEGSKA (reference sequence). Specified time point: sample taken at primary tumor resection. No cells were sorted before sequencing. The whole RNA sequenced was extracted from tumor, nontumor lung or frozen PBMC. Every TCR cDNA molecule bore its own unique molecular identifier. From the 5' RACE reads, TCRdb called clonotypes with MiXCR, one entry per CDR3 protein. The profile shows 65,000 to 85,000 distinct CDR3 sequences, approximately 20% of them singletons. This clonotype came up a few times.

The source was PBMCs, collected at surgery. V and J are TRBV20-1 and TRBJ1-5; tentative D call: TRBD1 (6 bases). The origin of this receptor is a male donor with early-stage non-small cell lung cancer. This chain's CDR3 is CSARTGRNQPQHF. DNA of the CDR3: TGCAGTGCTAGGACAGGCCGAAATCAGCCCCAGCATTTT.